A selection of T cell receptor beta chains follows, all from one sample in a study of response to subunit inactivated influenza vaccine. Each CDR3 protein gets one entry after TCRdb re-called the RT-PCR reads with MiXCR. The sample shows 250,000 to 350,000 distinct CDR3 sequences, approximately 20% of them seen only once. Specimen: PBMCs from blood, collected 21 months after vaccination. These TCRs come from a man aged 50-75 years who received an inactivated influenza vaccine. Both conserved end residues are part of each CDR3.

V,J,length,CDR3
TRBV10-3,TRBJ1-3,16,CAISESFRGSGNTIYF
TRBV28,TRBJ2-7,14,CASSLPTVPYEQYF
TRBV2,TRBJ2-2,15,CASSEYRGGTGELFF
TRBV10-3,TRBJ2-5,14,CAISDGGGVETQYF
TRBV28,TRBJ2-7,15,CASRSGTGVFYEQYF
TRBV6-5,TRBJ1-6,15,CASSLVSGGNSPLHF
TRBV11-2,TRBJ2-1,16,CASSLKGGLNGNEQFF
TRBV4-1,TRBJ2-1,12,CASSQPLDEQFF
TRBV10-3,TRBJ1-2,15,CAISDARSTNYGYTF
TRBV4-3,TRBJ1-4,16,CASSQDRTGGDEKLFF
TRBV6-4,TRBJ1-5,17,CASSAPPDRGQNQPQHF
TRBV5-6,TRBJ2-5,13,CASSSQNQETQYF
TRBV28,TRBJ2-3,18,CASTQGRFRRGLTDTQYF
TRBV5-6,TRBJ1-4,15,CASSLIGQRDEKLFF
TRBV11-1,TRBJ1-6,15,CASSWDGQGNSPLHF
TRBV2,TRBJ2-3,15,CASRVQGSPTDTQYF
TRBV3-1,TRBJ2-5,13,CASGNSLQETQYF
TRBV7-9,TRBJ1-2,16,CASSSTAGERNYGYTF
TRBV2,TRBJ2-1,16,CASSEETATFYNEQFF
TRBV20-1,TRBJ1-1,11,CSAKPGQGYSF
TRBV6-6,TRBJ2-5,12,CATRGGQETQYF
TRBV15,TRBJ1-5,15,CATSREGQSNQPQHF
TRBV10-3,TRBJ2-2,20,CAISDLTRDRSASNTGELFF
TRBV7-2,TRBJ2-3,13,CASSFYTADTQYF
TRBV29-1,TRBJ2-6,16,CSVAERGPSGANVLTF
TRBV5-1,TRBJ1-1,14,CASSFVQGSTEAFF
TRBV12-3/TRBV12-4,TRBJ2-1,10,CASSSSKQFF
TRBV18,TRBJ1-1,15,CASSPNEGLNTEAFF
TRBV6-1,TRBJ2-1,14,CASTGTSGHNEQFF
TRBV20-1,TRBJ2-4,13,CSAASRAKNIQYF
TRBV4-1,TRBJ1-2,15,CASSQPPGPNYGYTF
TRBV7-8,TRBJ2-1,17,CASSERTGGSSYNEQFF
TRBV6-5,TRBJ1-1,16,CASSYSFQPMNTEAFF
TRBV6-1,TRBJ1-1,13,CASSEVRPTEAFF
TRBV12-3/TRBV12-4,TRBJ1-2,13,CASSFRVVDGYTF
TRBV27,TRBJ2-7,14,CASSLGTGWDEQYF
TRBV4-3,TRBJ2-3,17,CASSQEYPGHQTDTQYF
TRBV2,TRBJ1-3,17,CASSEGGSRTGIHTIYF
TRBV6-6,TRBJ2-7,13,CASSSGKSYEQYF
TRBV5-1,TRBJ1-4,15,CASSLEGRALEKLFF
TRBV7-9,TRBJ2-5,16,CASSTTPKTDEETQYF
TRBV2,TRBJ1-1,13,CASSVHKNTEAFF
TRBV4-3,TRBJ1-5,15,CASSQDHRDNQPQHF
TRBV9,TRBJ2-1,15,CASSAAPTSYNEQFF
TRBV12-3/TRBV12-4,TRBJ2-3,12,CASGTQADTQYF
TRBV9,TRBJ2-3,13,CASSVATPDTQYF
TRBV18,TRBJ2-7,15,CASSPGGTNSYEQYF
TRBV3-1,TRBJ1-6,13,CASSQDWSRALHF
TRBV18,TRBJ1-1,16,CASSPRWTGTNTEAFF
TRBV7-9,TRBJ1-2,13,CASSLIRGDGYTF
TRBV12-3/TRBV12-4,TRBJ2-2,13,CASSLGNTGELFF
TRBV20-1,TRBJ2-1,16,CSARDLDRPPYNEQFF
TRBV12-3/TRBV12-4,TRBJ2-1,15,CASSLSLAGVGGQFF
TRBV3-1,TRBJ2-4,14,CASSLTVSRNIQYF
TRBV6-5,TRBJ2-7,16,CASSYIGAGASYEQYF
TRBV20-1,TRBJ2-7,20,CSAISPPKASGTSTSYEQYF
TRBV4-2,TRBJ1-5,18,CASSQGQGLGNSNQPQHF
TRBV5-6,TRBJ1-1,14,CASSRTGERTEAFF
TRBV7-2,TRBJ1-2,16,CASSFGTGGKNYGYTF
TRBV6-1,TRBJ1-1,14,CASNKDRVNTEAFF